This T cell receptor (beta chain) was recorded in a study of early T cells in non-severe SARS-CoV-2 infection. CDR1 is SGHRS and CDR2 is YFSETQ in the germline V gene. The CDR3 consists of 16 residues. The ends lost 4 bases at V and 3 bases at J; junction bases unmatched: 12. Via MiXCR, TCRdb re-called the 5' RACE reads, giving one row per CDR3 protein. The sample shows fewer than 80,000 distinct CDR3 sequences, approximately 12% of them seen only once. The sample holds many counts of this clonotype. This chain uses TRBV5-1 with TRBJ2-7; 8 bases fit TRBD2. The clonotype comes from an adult who was a healthcare worker with PCR-confirmed SARS-CoV-2 infection or an uninfected control (not recorded which). The sample comprised whole blood. This CDR3 is CASSPGGSGKLYEQYF. Written as DNA, the CDR3 is TGCGCCAGCAGCCCTGGAGGTAGCGGGAAACTCTACGAGCAGTACTTC.